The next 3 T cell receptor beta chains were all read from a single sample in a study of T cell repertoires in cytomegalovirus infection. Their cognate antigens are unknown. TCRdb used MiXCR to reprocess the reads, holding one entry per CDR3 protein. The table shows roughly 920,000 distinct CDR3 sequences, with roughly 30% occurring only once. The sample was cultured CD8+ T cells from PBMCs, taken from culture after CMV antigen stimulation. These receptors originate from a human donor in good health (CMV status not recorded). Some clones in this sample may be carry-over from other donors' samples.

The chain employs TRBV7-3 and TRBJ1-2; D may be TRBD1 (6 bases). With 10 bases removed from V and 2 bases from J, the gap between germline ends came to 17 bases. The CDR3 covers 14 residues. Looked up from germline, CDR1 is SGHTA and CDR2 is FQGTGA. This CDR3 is CANSTGTLNYGYTF. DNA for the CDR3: TGTGCCAACAGTACCGGGACATTAAACTATGGCTACACCTTC.

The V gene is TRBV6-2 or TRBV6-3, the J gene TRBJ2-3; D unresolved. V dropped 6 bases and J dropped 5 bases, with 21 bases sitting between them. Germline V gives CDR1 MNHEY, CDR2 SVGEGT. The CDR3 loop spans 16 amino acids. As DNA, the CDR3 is TGTGCCAGCAGACTCTCCTTTTTCGGGTCACAAGATACGCAGTATTTT. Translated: CASRLSFFGSQDTQYF.

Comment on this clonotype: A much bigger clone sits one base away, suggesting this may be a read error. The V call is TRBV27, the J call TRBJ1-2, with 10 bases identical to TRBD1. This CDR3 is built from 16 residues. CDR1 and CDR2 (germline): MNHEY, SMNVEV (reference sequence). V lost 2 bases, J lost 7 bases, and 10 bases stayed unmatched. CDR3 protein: CASSLTTTGGIFGYTF. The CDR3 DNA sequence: TGTGCCAGCAGTTTAACAACGACAGGGGGCATCTTTGGCTACACCTTC.